What follows are 11 T cell receptor beta chains derived from one specimen sequenced in a study of Ad26.COV2.S vaccination and SARS-CoV-2 variants. Assay used: immunoSEQ multiplex PCR; TCRdb lists only in-frame clones, some missing. This table holds hundreds of thousands of clones, around nine tenths found once. Indicated treatment: some 20 received Ad26.COV2.S at low or high dose, single or two shots; about 5 received placebo; per-sample allocation not given. Sampling took place 63 days after the first vaccine or placebo injection. Sequencing was performed on peripheral blood, taken in a trial of Ad26.COV2.S vaccine versus placebo. These receptors all come from a person between 18 and 60 years old who received the Ad26.COV2.S COVID-19 vaccine or a placebo.

The sample holds one count of this clone. V is TRBV7-2 and J is TRBJ2-5, with D possibly being TRBD2 (6 bases). Trimming left V 5 bases short and J 4 bases short, with 14 bases between. The CDR3 is 14 amino acids. The germline V gene has CDR1 SGHTA and CDR2 FQGNSA. The CDR3 here is CASSKRGEAETQYF. The CDR3 DNA reads TGTGCCAGCAGCAAAAGAGGGGAGGCAGAGACCCAGTACTTC.

Only a few counts were recorded for this clone. This chain links TRBV10-3 with TRBJ2-3; 10 bases align to TRBD2. This CDR3 contains 17 residues. Trimming at V came to 7 bases and at J to 1 base, leaving 11 bases not matched to a gene. The germline V gene encodes CDR1 ENHRY and CDR2 SYGVKD. CDR3 amino acids: CAIKWSGRASGTDTQYF. The CDR3 DNA sequence: TGTGCCATCAAATGGAGCGGGAGGGCCTCGGGCACAGATACGCAGTATTTT.

This chain connects TRBV7-8 to TRBJ1-2, with D possibly matching TRBD1 (5 bases). The CDR3 loop spans 12 amino acids. Trimming cost V 3 bases and J 8 bases, with 10 bases left between them. CDR1 and CDR2 from the germline V gene are SGHVS and FQNEAQ. The CDR3 sequence is CASSLSGLGYTF. Written as DNA, the CDR3 is TGTGCCAGCAGCTTGTCAGGGTTAGGCTACACCTTC.

This sequence joins TRBV6-5 and TRBJ2-1; no reliable D call. Between the trimmed V and J ends, which lost 6 bases and 9 bases, there was a span of 18 bases. Germline V CDR1 and CDR2: MNHEY, SVGAGI. The length of the CDR3 is 14 residues. The CDR3 protein is CASSPNQPGIEQFF. The DNA of the CDR3 is TGTGCCAGCAGCCCCAATCAGCCGGGTATTGAGCAGTTCTTC.

The gene calls are TRBV4-1 and TRBJ1-5; 8 bases agree with TRBD1. With V trimmed by 1 base and J by 7 bases, 9 bases remained unmatched. The CDR3 consists of 16 residues. CDR1 and CDR2 from the germline V gene are MGHRA and YSYEKL. In nucleotides, the CDR3 is TGCGCCAGCAGCCAAGTCCGGACAGGGTCAGGACAGCCCCAGCATTTT. Its translation is CASSQVRTGSGQPQHF.

The V call is TRBV4-2, the J call TRBJ1-3; D is uncertain. This CDR3 region has 15 residues. Trimming shortened V by 2 bases and J by 4 bases, and 12 bases separated the two germline ends. In germline, CDR1 is LGHNA, CDR2 YNFKEQ. The DNA for the CDR3 is TGTGCCAGCAGCCAACAAGCCACTCCAGGAAACACCATATATTTT. Translation: CASSQQATPGNTIYF.

The rearrangement joins TRBV27 to TRBJ2-7; 9 bases agree with TRBD2. V lost 0 bases and J lost 4; bases outside the gene matches: 4. There are 15 residues in the CDR3. Germline values: CDR1 MNHEY, CDR2 SMNVEV (reference sequence). The CDR3 sequence is CASSLSLAGIYEQYF. The CDR3 DNA follows: TGTGCCAGCAGTTTATCCCTAGCGGGGATATACGAGCAGTACTTC.

The chain employs TRBV27 and TRBJ2-5; TRBD2 matches at 8 bases. The germline gives CDR1 MNHEY, CDR2 SMNVEV (reference sequence). The CDR3 sequence is 14 residues long. V shed 7 bases, J shed 5 bases, and the junction held 9 bases outside the gene matches. The CDR3 sequence: CASKDGGAGETQYF. Written as DNA, the CDR3 is TGTGCCAGCAAGGACGGGGGGGCAGGGGAGACCCAGTACTTC.

CDR3 DNA: TGTGCCAGCAGCCCATGGACAGGGCCCACCTCCTACGAGCAGTACTTC. Protein product: CASSPWTGPTSYEQYF. The rearrangement joins TRBV14 to TRBJ2-7; 8 bases are shared with TRBD1. Germline values: CDR1 SGHDN, CDR2 FVKESK. CDR3 length equals 16 residues. After removal of 4 bases from V and 0 bases from J, the junction contained 8 bases not matched to a gene. Together with reference TRBV14 and TRBJ2-7, the CDR3 gives the full variable domain: EAGVTQFPSHSVIEKGQTVTLRCDPISGHDNLYWYRRVMGKEIKFLLHFVKESKQDESGMPNNRFLAERTGGTYSTLKVQPAELEDSGVYFCASSPWTGPTSYEQYFGPGTRLTVT.

This chain uses TRBV6-6 with TRBJ2-7; the match to TRBD2 covers 12 bases. V gave up 2 bases and J gave up 6 bases; unmatched junction bases: 8. The CDR3 contains 16 residues. Germline V CDR1 and CDR2: MNHNY, SVGAGI (reference sequence). CDR3 in amino acids: CASSYERTSGAGEQYF. In nucleotides, the CDR3 is TGTGCCAGCAGTTACGAAAGGACTAGCGGGGCCGGCGAGCAGTACTTC.

This chain uses TRBV24-1 with TRBJ1-5; possibly TRBD1 for D (6 bases). Germline V gene data show CDR1 as KGHDR and CDR2 as SFDVKD. The CDR3 has 16 amino acids. Trimming removed 12 bases at V and 6 bases at J, with 26 bases between. CDR3 bases: TGTGCCCCCCATTGGGGGAACAGGGTTTCGGTTCAGCCCCAGCATTTT. Translated: CAPHWGNRVSVQPQHF.